Listed below are T cell receptor beta chains from one sample, sequenced in a study of naive and memory T cell subsets. TCRdb ran MiXCR on the UMI-ligation and nested PCR reads and lists one entry per CDR3 protein. Among some 30,000 distinct CDR3 sequences, about 7.4% were seen once, and the ten largest hold roughly 3.3%. Sequenced material: skin, taken from a tuberculin skin test site. The receptors here all came from an adult in good health. Both conserved end residues are part of each CDR3. A D gene is named only where the DNA matches it firmly. Part of the rows lack a size; the others show once, few, many or a class for expanded clones.

clone size: many; V gene: TRBV5-1; J gene: TRBJ1-5; D gene: .; CDR3 DNA: TGCGCCAGCAGCTTACAGGAGGGCGCGCCCCAGCATTTT; CDR3 protein: CASSLQEGAPQHF
clone size: many; V gene: TRBV7-9; J gene: TRBJ2-1; D gene: TRBD2; CDR3 DNA: TGTGCCAGCAGCCCGTCTCCTAGCGGGGGGGCGGATGAGCAGTTCTTC; CDR3 protein: CASSPSPSGGADEQFF
clone size: many; V gene: TRBV6-1; J gene: TRBJ2-2; D gene: .; CDR3 DNA: TGTGCCAGCAGTGGGTCCTGGGCGAACACCGGGGAGCTGTTTTTT; CDR3 protein: CASSGSWANTGELFF
clone size: few; V gene: TRBV19; J gene: TRBJ1-1; D gene: .; CDR3 DNA: TGTGCCAGTAGCGACAGTCCGGGCACTGAAGCTTTCTTT; CDR3 protein: CASSDSPGTEAFF
clone size: .; V gene: TRBV27; J gene: TRBJ2-2; D gene: .; CDR3 DNA: TGTGCCAGCAGTACAAGAACCAGTACCGGGGAGCTGTTTTTT; CDR3 protein: CASSTRTSTGELFF
clone size: many; V gene: TRBV7-9; J gene: TRBJ2-3; D gene: .; CDR3 DNA: TGTGCCAGCAGCCAACCCCGCTTGCAGGGGAAGGGTACGCAGTATTTT; CDR3 protein: CASSQPRLQGKGTQYF
clone size: many; V gene: TRBV3-1; J gene: TRBJ2-3; D gene: .; CDR3 DNA: TGTGCCAGCAGCCCTCAGCCTGGACAGATCACAGATACGCAGTATTTT; CDR3 protein: CASSPQPGQITDTQYF
clone size: many; V gene: TRBV29-1; J gene: TRBJ1-1; D gene: .; CDR3 DNA: TGCAGCGTAACAGTCAACACTGAAGCTTTCTTT; CDR3 protein: CSVTVNTEAFF
clone size: many; V gene: TRBV7-2; J gene: TRBJ1-2; D gene: .; CDR3 DNA: TGTGCCAGCAGCTTAGGCTGGCGGAGAGGCCGGCCTAACTATGGCTACACCTTC; CDR3 protein: CASSLGWRRGRPNYGYTF
clone size: many; V gene: TRBV6-5; J gene: TRBJ2-1; D gene: TRBD1; CDR3 DNA: TGTGCCAGCAGTTACTCCAGGGGGAACAATGAGCAGTTCTTC; CDR3 protein: CASSYSRGNNEQFF
clone size: .; V gene: TRBV7-2; J gene: TRBJ2-1; D gene: TRBD2; CDR3 DNA: TGTGCCAGCAGCTTAAGGCCGCCGTCTAGCGGGCGGGACAATGAGCAGTTCTTC; CDR3 protein: CASSLRPPSSGRDNEQFF
clone size: few; V gene: TRBV4-1; J gene: TRBJ1-1; D gene: .; CDR3 DNA: TGCGCCAGCAGCCCAGGCCTGATCCAAGCGAACACTGAAGCTTTCTTT; CDR3 protein: CASSPGLIQANTEAFF
clone size: .; V gene: TRBV14; J gene: TRBJ2-7; D gene: .; CDR3 DNA: TGTGCCAGCAGCCCCTCCACCGGGACTGGACCCTACGAGCAGTACTTC; CDR3 protein: CASSPSTGTGPYEQYF
clone size: many; V gene: TRBV2; J gene: TRBJ2-3; D gene: .; CDR3 DNA: TGTGCCAGCAGTGAACAGGGGTTCGACACAGATACGCAGTATTTT; CDR3 protein: CASSEQGFDTDTQYF
clone size: few; V gene: TRBV5-5; J gene: TRBJ1-1; D gene: .; CDR3 DNA: TGTGCCAGCAGCTACCACCCGGGTCTAGAGGACACTGAAGCTTTCTTT; CDR3 protein: CASSYHPGLEDTEAFF
clone size: few; V gene: TRBV13; J gene: TRBJ2-3; D gene: .; CDR3 DNA: TGTGCCAGCAGCTTATTTTTCGGTACGCAGTATTTT; CDR3 protein: CASSLFFGTQYF
clone size: many; V gene: TRBV11-3; J gene: TRBJ2-3; D gene: TRBD2; CDR3 DNA: TGTGCCAGCAGCCTAGATAGTAGCGGGGGATCGTCAGATACGCAGTATTTT; CDR3 protein: CASSLDSSGGSSDTQYF
clone size: many; V gene: TRBV19; J gene: TRBJ2-3; D gene: TRBD2; CDR3 DNA: TGTGCCAGTAGCTCGGGACTAGAGAGCACAGATACGCAGTATTTT; CDR3 protein: CASSSGLESTDTQYF
clone size: many; V gene: TRBV3-1; J gene: TRBJ2-7; D gene: .; CDR3 DNA: TGTGCCAGCAGCTCCGCACCCTGGGGGACTTACGAGCAGTACTTC; CDR3 protein: CASSSAPWGTYEQYF
clone size: .; V gene: TRBV15; J gene: TRBJ1-2; D gene: .; CDR3 DNA: TGTGCCACCAGCAGGCTGAATCCTAACTATGGCTACACCTTC; CDR3 protein: CATSRLNPNYGYTF
clone size: few; V gene: TRBV20-1; J gene: TRBJ2-1; D gene: .; CDR3 DNA: TGCAGTGCTAGTAACCTGGATGAGCAGTTCTTC; CDR3 protein: CSASNLDEQFF
clone size: few; V gene: TRBV4-1; J gene: TRBJ2-5; D gene: .; CDR3 DNA: TGCGCCAGCAGCCAAGATGAGGGAGAGACCCAGTACTTC; CDR3 protein: CASSQDEGETQYF
clone size: many; V gene: TRBV6-2/TRBV6-3; J gene: TRBJ2-7; D gene: .; CDR3 DNA: TGTGCCAGCAGTTATCCAGGCGACGAGCAGTACTTC; CDR3 protein: CASSYPGDEQYF
clone size: many; V gene: TRBV20-1; J gene: TRBJ2-7; D gene: .; CDR3 DNA: TGCAGTGCTAGAGTAATGCGCCCCGAGGGCTACGAGCAGTACTTC; CDR3 protein: CSARVMRPEGYEQYF
clone size: many; V gene: TRBV12-3/TRBV12-4; J gene: TRBJ1-2; D gene: .; CDR3 DNA: TGTGCCAGCACCACCCCCGGACAGAACCATGGCTACACCTTC; CDR3 protein: CASTTPGQNHGYTF
clone size: .; V gene: TRBV29-1; J gene: TRBJ1-4; D gene: .; CDR3 DNA: TGCAGCGTTACAGGGTTAGGGGCAACTAATGAAAAACTGTTTTTT; CDR3 protein: CSVTGLGATNEKLFF
clone size: many; V gene: TRBV10-3; J gene: TRBJ2-7; D gene: TRBD1; CDR3 DNA: TGTGCCATCAGTTCGGACAGGGGCTCCTACGAGCAGTACTTC; CDR3 protein: CAISSDRGSYEQYF
clone size: many; V gene: TRBV9; J gene: TRBJ2-7; D gene: TRBD2; CDR3 DNA: TGTGCCAGCAGCGTAGGACTAGCGACTTACGAGCAGTACTTC; CDR3 protein: CASSVGLATYEQYF
clone size: many; V gene: TRBV9; J gene: TRBJ1-5; D gene: .; CDR3 DNA: TGTGCCAGCAGCCCATCAGGGAATCAGCCCCAGCATTTT; CDR3 protein: CASSPSGNQPQHF
clone size: few; V gene: TRBV3-1; J gene: TRBJ2-7; D gene: .; CDR3 DNA: TGTGCCAGCAGCCGGGGGGAGAGGGCCTACGAGCAGTACTTC; CDR3 protein: CASSRGERAYEQYF
clone size: few; V gene: TRBV19; J gene: TRBJ2-6; D gene: .; CDR3 DNA: TGTGCCAGTAGGTCCTTCACAGCTGGGGCCAACGTCCTGACTTTC; CDR3 protein: CASRSFTAGANVLTF
clone size: many; V gene: TRBV20-1; J gene: TRBJ2-3; D gene: .; CDR3 DNA: TGCAGTGCCCCTCCGGGGTGGGCAGATACGCAGTATTTT; CDR3 protein: CSAPPGWADTQYF
clone size: few; V gene: TRBV20-1; J gene: TRBJ1-6; D gene: .; CDR3 DNA: TGCAGTGCTAGAGTGGGCGTCTATAATTCACCCCTCCACTTT; CDR3 protein: CSARVGVYNSPLHF
clone size: medium-sized; V gene: TRBV14; J gene: TRBJ2-5; D gene: .; CDR3 DNA: TGTGCCAGCAGCCGCCGACGCCTCCAAGAGACCCAGTACTTC; CDR3 protein: CASSRRRLQETQYF
clone size: medium-sized; V gene: TRBV25-1; J gene: TRBJ1-1; D gene: .; CDR3 DNA: TGTGCCAGCACGGCTAATTTCGCTGAAGCTTTCTTT; CDR3 protein: CASTANFAEAFF
clone size: once; V gene: TRBV5-6; J gene: TRBJ2-1; D gene: TRBD2; CDR3 DNA: TGTGCCAGCAGCTTTGGGACCCTAGCGGGCGATTACAATGAGCAGTTCTTC; CDR3 protein: CASSFGTLAGDYNEQFF
clone size: many; V gene: TRBV19; J gene: TRBJ2-2; D gene: .; CDR3 DNA: TGTGCCAGTAGTACCGGCACGGGGGTTGCGAACACCGGGGAGCTGTTTTTT; CDR3 protein: CASSTGTGVANTGELFF
clone size: many; V gene: TRBV10-3; J gene: TRBJ2-3; D gene: .; CDR3 DNA: TGTGCCACCGGGGCCTATTCCGCAGATACGCAGTATTTT; CDR3 protein: CATGAYSADTQYF
clone size: few; V gene: TRBV6-5; J gene: TRBJ1-6; D gene: .; CDR3 DNA: TGTGCCAGCAGACAAGGGTGGCAGTATTATAATTCACCCCTCCACTTT; CDR3 protein: CASRQGWQYYNSPLHF
clone size: few; V gene: TRBV20-1; J gene: TRBJ1-2; D gene: .; CDR3 DNA: TGCAGTTATGGAGGTGACGGCTACACCTTC; CDR3 protein: CSYGGDGYTF
clone size: many; V gene: TRBV2; J gene: TRBJ2-3; D gene: TRBD2; CDR3 DNA: TGTGCCAGCAGTTACCCCGGGACTAGCGGAGCTAGCACAGATACGCAGTATTTT; CDR3 protein: CASSYPGTSGASTDTQYF
clone size: many; V gene: TRBV9; J gene: TRBJ2-7; D gene: .; CDR3 DNA: TGTGCCAGCAGCTTAGGGGGATCGGCCTACGAGCAGTACTTC; CDR3 protein: CASSLGGSAYEQYF
clone size: many; V gene: TRBV20-1; J gene: TRBJ1-1; D gene: .; CDR3 DNA: TGCAGTGCTAGAGATTACAGGGCTATGAACACTGAAGCTTTCTTT; CDR3 protein: CSARDYRAMNTEAFF
clone size: many; V gene: TRBV19; J gene: TRBJ1-2; D gene: TRBD1; CDR3 DNA: TGTGCCAGTAGTATGAGGGCCGACAGGGGGATGAATGGCTACACCTTC; CDR3 protein: CASSMRADRGMNGYTF
clone size: few; V gene: TRBV29-1; J gene: TRBJ1-1; D gene: .; CDR3 DNA: TGCAGCGTTAGTCAGGGAGGAATGAACACTGAAGCTTTCTTT; CDR3 protein: CSVSQGGMNTEAFF
clone size: .; V gene: TRBV7-6; J gene: TRBJ2-1; D gene: TRBD1; CDR3 DNA: TGTGCCAGCAGCCGAGACAGGGAATACAGGGCCAATGAGCAGTTCTTC; CDR3 protein: CASSRDREYRANEQFF
clone size: many; V gene: TRBV7-7; J gene: TRBJ2-1; D gene: TRBD2; CDR3 DNA: TGTGCCAGCAGCCTCAGCGGGGGGTCCTACAATGAGCAGTTCTTC; CDR3 protein: CASSLSGGSYNEQFF
clone size: many; V gene: TRBV25-1; J gene: TRBJ2-1; D gene: TRBD2; CDR3 DNA: TGTGCCAGCAGTAAAACGACCGGACTAGCGGGTCCCGCGGGATCCAATGAGCAGTTCTTC; CDR3 protein: CASSKTTGLAGPAGSNEQFF
clone size: many; V gene: TRBV20-1; J gene: TRBJ2-2; D gene: .; CDR3 DNA: TGCAGTGCTTATGGGGTCCGCGCGAACACCGGGGAGCTGTTTTTT; CDR3 protein: CSAYGVRANTGELFF
clone size: .; V gene: TRBV5-1; J gene: TRBJ2-7; D gene: .; CDR3 DNA: TGCGCCAGCAGCTTGGCCCAGGGTGTGTTGAGGGAGCAGTACTTC; CDR3 protein: CASSLAQGVLREQYF
clone size: many; V gene: TRBV6-4; J gene: TRBJ2-3; D gene: TRBD2; CDR3 DNA: TGTGCCAGCAGTAAGGTAGCGGGAGGCACAGATACGCAGTATTTT; CDR3 protein: CASSKVAGGTDTQYF
clone size: medium-sized; V gene: TRBV3-1; J gene: TRBJ1-5; D gene: .; CDR3 DNA: TGTGCCAGTAAGAGGGGGATCAATAGCAATCAGCCCCAGCATTTT; CDR3 protein: CASKRGINSNQPQHF
clone size: many; V gene: TRBV27; J gene: TRBJ2-7; D gene: TRBD1; CDR3 DNA: TGTGCCAGCAGTATGAGATCCGGGACAGGGACCTACGAGCAGTACTTC; CDR3 protein: CASSMRSGTGTYEQYF
clone size: .; V gene: TRBV18; J gene: TRBJ1-6; D gene: TRBD1; CDR3 DNA: TGTGCCAGCTCGGGACAGGGGGCCGGCTATAATTCACCCCTCCACTTT; CDR3 protein: CASSGQGAGYNSPLHF
clone size: few; V gene: TRBV12-3/TRBV12-4; J gene: TRBJ2-2; D gene: TRBD2; CDR3 DNA: TGTGCCAGCAGTCAAGAACTAGCGGGGGGGCCTTTCTTCGGGGAGCTGTTTTTT; CDR3 protein: CASSQELAGGPFFGELFF